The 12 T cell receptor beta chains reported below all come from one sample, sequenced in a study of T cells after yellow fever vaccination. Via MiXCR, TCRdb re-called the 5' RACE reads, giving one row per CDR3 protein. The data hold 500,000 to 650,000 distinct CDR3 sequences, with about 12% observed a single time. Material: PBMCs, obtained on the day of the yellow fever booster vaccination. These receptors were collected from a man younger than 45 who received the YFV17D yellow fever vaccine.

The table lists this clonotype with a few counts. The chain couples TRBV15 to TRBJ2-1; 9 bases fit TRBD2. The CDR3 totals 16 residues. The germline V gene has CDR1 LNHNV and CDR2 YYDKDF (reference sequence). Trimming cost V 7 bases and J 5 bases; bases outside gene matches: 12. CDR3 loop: CATKSNWLAGNNEQFF. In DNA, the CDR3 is TGTGCCACCAAGAGTAATTGGCTAGCGGGAAACAATGAGCAGTTCTTC.

The CDR3 spells CASSPVTAGGFATQYF. In DNA form, the CDR3 reads TGCGCCAGCAGTCCGGTTACAGCGGGAGGGTTCGCGACCCAGTACTTC. The chain employs TRBV10-2 and TRBJ2-5, with TRBD2 matching over 10 bases. CDR1 WSHSY and CDR2 SAAADI come from the germline V gene. V shed 5 bases, J shed 7 bases, and the junction held 13 bases outside the gene matches. CDR3 length: 16 amino acids.

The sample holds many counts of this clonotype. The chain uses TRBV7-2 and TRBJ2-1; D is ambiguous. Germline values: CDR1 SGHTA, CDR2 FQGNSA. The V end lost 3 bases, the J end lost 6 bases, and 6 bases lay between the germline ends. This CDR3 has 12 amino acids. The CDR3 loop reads CASSFNGNEQFF. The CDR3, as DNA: TGTGCCAGCAGCTTTAACGGCAATGAGCAGTTCTTC. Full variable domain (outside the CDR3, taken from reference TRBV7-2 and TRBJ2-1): GAGVSQSPSNKVTEKGKDVELRCDPISGHTALYWYRQSLGQGLEFLIYFQGNSAPDKSGLPSDRFSAERTGGSVSTLTIQRTQQEDSAVYLCASSFNGNEQFFGPGTRLTVL.

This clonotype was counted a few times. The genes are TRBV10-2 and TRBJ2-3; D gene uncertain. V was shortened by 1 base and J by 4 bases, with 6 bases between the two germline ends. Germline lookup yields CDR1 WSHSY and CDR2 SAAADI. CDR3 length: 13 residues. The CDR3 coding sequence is TGCGCCAGCAGTGAGTACGGAGCAGATACGCAGTATTTT. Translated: CASSEYGADTQYF.

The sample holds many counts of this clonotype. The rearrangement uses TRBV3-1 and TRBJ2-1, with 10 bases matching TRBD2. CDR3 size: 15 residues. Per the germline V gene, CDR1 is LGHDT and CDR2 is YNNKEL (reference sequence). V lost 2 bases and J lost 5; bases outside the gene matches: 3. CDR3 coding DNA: TGTGCCAGCAGCCAACTAGCGGGAGCTCACAATGAGCAGTTCTTC. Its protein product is CASSQLAGAHNEQFF.

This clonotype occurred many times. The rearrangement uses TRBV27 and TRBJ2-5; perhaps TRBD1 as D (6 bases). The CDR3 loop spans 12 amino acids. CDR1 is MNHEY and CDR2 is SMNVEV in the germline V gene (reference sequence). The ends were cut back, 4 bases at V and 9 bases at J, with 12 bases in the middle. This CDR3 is CASSSLSGAQYF. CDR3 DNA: TGTGCCAGCAGTTCCCTTTCAGGGGCCCAGTACTTC.

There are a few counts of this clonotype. Written as DNA, the CDR3 is TGCGCCAGCAGCTTGGGGGCAGGGGGCCTGGTTGCAGATACGCAGTATTTT. Amino acid sequence: CASSLGAGGLVADTQYF. The chain links TRBV5-1 to TRBJ2-3; 8 nucleotides align to TRBD1. Trimming removed 0 bases from V and 4 bases from J; junction bases left unmatched: 10. CDR3 length: 17 amino acids. Looked up from germline, CDR1 is SGHRS and CDR2 is YFSETQ.

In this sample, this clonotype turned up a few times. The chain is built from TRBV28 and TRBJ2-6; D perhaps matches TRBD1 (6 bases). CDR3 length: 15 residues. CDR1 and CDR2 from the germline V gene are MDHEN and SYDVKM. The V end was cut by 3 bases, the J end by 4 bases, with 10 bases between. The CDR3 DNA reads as TGTGCCAGCAGTTTTGCAGGGGCAGGGGCCAACGTCCTGACTTTC. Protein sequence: CASSFAGAGANVLTF.

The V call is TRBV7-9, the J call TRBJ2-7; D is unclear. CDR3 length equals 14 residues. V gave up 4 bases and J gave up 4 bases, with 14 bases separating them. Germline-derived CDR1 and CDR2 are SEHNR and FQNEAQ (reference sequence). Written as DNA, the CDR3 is TGTGCCAGCAGCTCCGGCGCAAAAGAATACGAGCAGTACTTC. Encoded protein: CASSSGAKEYEQYF.

The CDR3 here is CASSLSRGFTDTQYF. As DNA, the CDR3 is TGTGCCAGCAGCTTGAGTCGCGGCTTCACAGATACGCAGTATTTT. This chain joins TRBV5-4 and TRBJ2-3; D is undetermined. The CDR3 spans 15 residues. Germline lookup yields CDR1 SGHNT and CDR2 YYREEE (reference sequence). Trimming took off 1 base at V and 2 bases at J, with 11 bases between the two ends.

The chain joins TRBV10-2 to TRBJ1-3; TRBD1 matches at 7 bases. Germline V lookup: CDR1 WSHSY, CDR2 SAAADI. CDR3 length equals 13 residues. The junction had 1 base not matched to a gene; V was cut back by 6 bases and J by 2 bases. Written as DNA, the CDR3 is TGCGCCAGCAGAGGGACAGCTGGAAACACCATATATTTT. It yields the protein CASRGTAGNTIYF.

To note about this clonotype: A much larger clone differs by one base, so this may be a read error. CDR3 nucleotide sequence: TGCAGTGCCAGCAACTACAATGAGCAGTTCTTC. This encodes CSASNYNEQFF. The J gene is TRBJ2-1, the V gene TRBV20-1; D not certain. Trimming stripped 6 bases from V and 3 bases from J, with 6 bases between. From germline, CDR1 is DFQATT and CDR2 SNEGSKA (reference sequence). This CDR3 is 11 amino acids long.